Below, 9 T cell receptor beta chains from the same sample are listed, as sequenced in a study of cytomegalovirus exposure and HLA in healthy donors. PCR involved 60 Vbeta and 13 Jbeta primers. Sequencing was performed with immunoSEQ multiplex PCR; in TCRdb, only in-frame clones are kept and a portion is missing. The sample shows around 160,000 clones, 79% of them seen only once. Specimen: PBMCs. The receptors come from a woman in her thirties or forties in good health and CMV-seropositive.

Details on this clone: Other DNA sequences in this sample translate to the same CDR3. The chain has TRBV5-4 and TRBJ1-2, with 8 bases aligning to TRBD1. With V trimmed by 1 base and J by 7 bases, 12 bases remained unmatched. The CDR3 is 16 residues long. CDR1 is SGHNT, CDR2 YYREEE, per germline (reference sequence). The CDR3 reads CASSLSGSDRGGGYTF. DNA of the CDR3: TGTGCCAGCAGCTTGTCGGGCTCCGACAGGGGAGGTGGCTACACCTTC. The full variable domain, completed using reference TRBV5-4 and TRBJ1-2, is ETGVTQSPTHLIKTRGQQVTLRCSSQSGHNTVSWYQQALGQGPQFIFQYYREEENGRGNFPPRFSGLQFPNYSSELNVNALELDDSALYLCASSLSGSDRGGGYTFGSGTRLTVV.

The chain couples TRBV27 to TRBJ2-7; D is uncertain. In germline, CDR1 is MNHEY, CDR2 SMNVEV (reference sequence). The V gene lost 5 bases and the J gene lost 3 bases, with 17 bases spanning the gap. CDR3 length equals 15 residues. The CDR3 loop is CASSLRSEEGYEQYF. The CDR3 DNA follows: TGTGCCAGCAGTCTGCGATCAGAGGAAGGCTACGAGCAGTACTTC.

The chain carries TRBV19 and TRBJ2-1; 8 bases line up with TRBD2. Losses at the gene ends were 4 bases for V and 7 bases for J; bases not matched to a gene: 15. CDR1 LNHDA and CDR2 SQIVND come from the germline V gene (reference sequence). This CDR3 contains 17 residues. The chain's CDR3 is CASSKPFFTGGQNEQFF. For the CDR3, the DNA is TGTGCCAGTAGTAAGCCATTCTTTACGGGGGGGCAGAATGAGCAGTTCTTC.

The CDR3 DNA reads as TGTGCCAGCAGCTTCCTAGCGGCCTACAATGAGCAGTTCTTC. Translation: CASSFLAAYNEQFF. The genes are TRBV7-2 and TRBJ2-1, with TRBD2 matching 7 bases. The CDR3 has 14 amino acids. The germline CDR1 and CDR2 sequences are SGHTA and FQGNSA. Trimming removed 3 bases from V and 2 bases from J; junction bases left unmatched: 1.

The rearrangement links TRBV7-3 to TRBJ1-5; D perhaps matches TRBD1 (6 bases). Trimming took 2 bases from V and 0 from J, leaving 17 bases between them. CDR3 length equals 18 residues. Germline V gene data show CDR1 as SGHTA and CDR2 as FQGTGA. The CDR3 sequence is CASSLADEQGYSNQPQHF. The CDR3 DNA is TGTGCCAGCAGCTTAGCAGATGAACAGGGATATAGCAATCAGCCCCAGCATTTT.

The chain uses TRBV27 and TRBJ1-2, with no clear D. Between the trimmed V and J ends, which lost 3 bases and 4 bases, there was a span of 9 bases. Germline V CDR1 and CDR2: MNHEY, SMNVEV (reference sequence). This CDR3 has 13 residues. The CDR3, as DNA: TGTGCCAGCAGTTTGAAGGAGCGCTATGGCTACACCTTC. This translates into CASSLKERYGYTF.

The chain uses TRBV19 and TRBJ1-1; D is uncertain. The CDR3 loop spans 14 amino acids. Looked up from germline, CDR1 is LNHDA and CDR2 is SQIVND (reference sequence). V was pared by 4 bases and J by 4 bases, with 13 bases between. The CDR3 bases are TGTGCCAGTAGTAAGGCAGCGCGGGGCACTGAAGCTTTCTTT. Translating gives CASSKAARGTEAFF.

The rearrangement links TRBV2 to TRBJ2-3; the match to TRBD2 covers 7 bases. Looked up from germline, CDR1 is SNHLY and CDR2 is FYNNEI. The V and J ends lost 7 bases and 5 bases, in that order; junction bases with no gene match: 12. This CDR3 is built from 15 residues. The CDR3 nucleotides read TGTGCCAGCAAGGGGACTACCAACTCTGGAGATACGCAGTATTTT. It specifies CASKGTTNSGDTQYF.

This clone has only one observation. This chain uses TRBV5-6 with TRBJ2-3, with D possibly TRBD1 on 5 matching bases. In germline, CDR1 is SGHDT, CDR2 YYEEEE. Trimming removed 0 bases at V and 1 base at J, with 15 bases between. The CDR3 extends over 17 amino acids. The CDR3 bases are TGTGCCAGCAGCTTGGGGGGCTACCCGAGCCGCACAGATACGCAGTATTTT. Residues: CASSLGGYPSRTDTQYF.